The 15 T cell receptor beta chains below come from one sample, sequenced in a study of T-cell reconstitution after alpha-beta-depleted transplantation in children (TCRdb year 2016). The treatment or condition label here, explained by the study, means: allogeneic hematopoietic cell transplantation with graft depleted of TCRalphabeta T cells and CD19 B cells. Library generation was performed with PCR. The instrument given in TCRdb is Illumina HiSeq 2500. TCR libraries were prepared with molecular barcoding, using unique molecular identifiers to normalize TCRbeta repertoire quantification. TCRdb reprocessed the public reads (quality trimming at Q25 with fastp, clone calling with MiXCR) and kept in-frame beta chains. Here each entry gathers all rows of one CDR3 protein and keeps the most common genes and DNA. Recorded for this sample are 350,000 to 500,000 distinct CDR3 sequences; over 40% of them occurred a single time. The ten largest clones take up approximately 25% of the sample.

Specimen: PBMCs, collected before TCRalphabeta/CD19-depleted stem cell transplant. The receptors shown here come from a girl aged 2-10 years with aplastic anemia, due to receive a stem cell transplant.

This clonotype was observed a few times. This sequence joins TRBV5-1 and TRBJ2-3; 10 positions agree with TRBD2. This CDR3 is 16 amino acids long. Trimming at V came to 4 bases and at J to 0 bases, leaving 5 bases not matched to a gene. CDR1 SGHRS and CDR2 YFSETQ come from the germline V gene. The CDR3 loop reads CASSQSTSGSTDTQYF. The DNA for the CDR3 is TGCGCCAGCAGCCAGTCGACTAGCGGGAGCACAGATACGCAGTATTTT. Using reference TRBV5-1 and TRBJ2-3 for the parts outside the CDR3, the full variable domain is KAGVTQTPRYLIKTRGQQVTLSCSPISGHRSVSWYQQTPGQGLQFLFEYFSETQRNKGNFPGRFSGRQFSNSRSEMNVSTLELGDSALYLCASSQSTSGSTDTQYFGPGTRLTVL.

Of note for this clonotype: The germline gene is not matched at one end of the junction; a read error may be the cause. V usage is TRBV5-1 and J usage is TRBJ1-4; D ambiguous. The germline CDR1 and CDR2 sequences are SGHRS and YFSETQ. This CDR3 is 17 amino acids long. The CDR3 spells CARSLFLPRATNEKLFF. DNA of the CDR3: TGCGCCCGCAGCTTGTTCCTACCTAGAGCAACTAATGAAAAACTGTTTTTT.

CDR3 sequence reads: CASSPTQSSYNEQFF. In nucleotides, the CDR3 is TGTGCCAGCTCACCAACCCAGAGCTCCTACAATGAGCAGTTCTTC. The chain is built from TRBV18 and TRBJ2-1; D is undetermined. This CDR3 spans 15 amino acids. Trimming took off 2 bases at V and 0 bases at J, with 8 bases between the two ends. Looked up from germline, CDR1 is KGHSH and CDR2 is LQKENI.

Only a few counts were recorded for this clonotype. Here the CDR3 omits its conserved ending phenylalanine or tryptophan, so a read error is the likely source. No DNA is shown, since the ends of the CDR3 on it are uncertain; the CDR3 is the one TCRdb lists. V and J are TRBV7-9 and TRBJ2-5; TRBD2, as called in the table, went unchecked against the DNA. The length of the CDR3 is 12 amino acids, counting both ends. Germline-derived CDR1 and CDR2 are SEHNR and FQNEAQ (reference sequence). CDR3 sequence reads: CASSLDFPSGTI.

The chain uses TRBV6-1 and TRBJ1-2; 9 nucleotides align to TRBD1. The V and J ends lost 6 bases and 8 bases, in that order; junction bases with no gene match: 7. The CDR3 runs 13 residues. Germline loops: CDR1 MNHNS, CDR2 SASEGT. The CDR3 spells CASRGYRGLGYTF. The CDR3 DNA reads TGTGCCAGCAGAGGATACAGGGGGCTGGGCTACACCTTC.

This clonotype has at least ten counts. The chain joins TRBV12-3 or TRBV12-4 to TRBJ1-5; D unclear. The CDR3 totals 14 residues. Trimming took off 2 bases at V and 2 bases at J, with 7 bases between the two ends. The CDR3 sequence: CASSLSLGNQPQHF. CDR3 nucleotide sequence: TGTGCCAGCAGTTTATCACTCGGCAATCAGCCCCAGCATTTT.

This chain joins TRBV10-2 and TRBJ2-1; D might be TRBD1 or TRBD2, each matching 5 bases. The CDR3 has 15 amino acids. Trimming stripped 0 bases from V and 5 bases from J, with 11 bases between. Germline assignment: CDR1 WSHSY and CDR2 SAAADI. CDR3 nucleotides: TGCGCCAGCAGTGAGTCCCGATGGGGGAACAATGAGCAGTTCTTC. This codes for CASSESRWGNNEQFF.

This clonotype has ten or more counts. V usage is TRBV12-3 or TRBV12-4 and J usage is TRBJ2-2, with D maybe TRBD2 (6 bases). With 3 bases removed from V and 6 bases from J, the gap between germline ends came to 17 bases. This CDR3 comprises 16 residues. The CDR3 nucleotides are TGTGCCAGCAGTTTCTTTAGCGGAGGGTTCGCCGGGGAGCTGTTTTTT. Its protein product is CASSFFSGGFAGELFF.

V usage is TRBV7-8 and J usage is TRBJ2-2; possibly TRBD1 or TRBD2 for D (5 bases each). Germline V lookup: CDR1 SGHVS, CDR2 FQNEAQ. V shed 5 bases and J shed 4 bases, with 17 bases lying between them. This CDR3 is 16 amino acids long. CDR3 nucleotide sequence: TGTGCCAGCAGCCCAGAGGGGAGTCTCCCCACCGGGGAGCTGTTTTTT. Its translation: CASSPEGSLPTGELFF.

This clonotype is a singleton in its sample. The CDR3 DNA follows: TGTGCCAGCAGCGTAGGGAGTTCAGGTTACACTGAAGCTTTCTTT. Translation: CASSVGSSGYTEAFF. V gene TRBV9 combines with J gene TRBJ1-1; D gene uncertain. Germline lookup yields CDR1 SGDLS and CDR2 YYNGEE. V was clipped by 0 bases and J by 3 bases, with 12 bases between them. CDR3 length: 15 residues.

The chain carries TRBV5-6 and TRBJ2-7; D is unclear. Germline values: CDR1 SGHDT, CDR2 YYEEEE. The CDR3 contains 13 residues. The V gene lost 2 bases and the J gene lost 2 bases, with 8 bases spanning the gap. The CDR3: CASSFGIPYEQYF. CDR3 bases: TGTGCCAGCAGCTTCGGAATACCCTACGAGCAGTACTTC.

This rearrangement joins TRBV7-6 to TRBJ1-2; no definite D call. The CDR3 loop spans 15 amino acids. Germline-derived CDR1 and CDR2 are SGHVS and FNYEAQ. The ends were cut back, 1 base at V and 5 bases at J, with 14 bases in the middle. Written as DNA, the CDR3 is TGTGCCAGCAGCTTAGACGTAGAGTCCGTTTATGGCTACACCTTC. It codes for CASSLDVESVYGYTF. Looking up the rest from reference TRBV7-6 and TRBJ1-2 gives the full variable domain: GAGVSQSPRYKVTKRGQDVALRCDPISGHVSLYWYRQALGQGPEFLTYFNYEAQQDKSGLPNDRFSAERPEGSISTLTIQRTEQRDSAMYRCASSLDVESVYGYTFGSGTRLTVV.

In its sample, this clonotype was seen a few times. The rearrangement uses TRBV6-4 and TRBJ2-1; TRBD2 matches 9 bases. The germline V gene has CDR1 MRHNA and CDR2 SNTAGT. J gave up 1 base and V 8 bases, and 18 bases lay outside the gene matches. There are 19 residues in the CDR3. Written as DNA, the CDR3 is TGTGCCAGCTCGGAGTTGGGGCTAGCGGGACTGATTTCCTACAATGAGCAGTTCTTC. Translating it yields CASSELGLAGLISYNEQFF.

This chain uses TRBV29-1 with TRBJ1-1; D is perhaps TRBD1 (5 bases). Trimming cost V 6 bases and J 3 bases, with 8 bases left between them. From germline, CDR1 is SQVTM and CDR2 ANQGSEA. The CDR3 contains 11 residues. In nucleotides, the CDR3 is TGCAGCGTCCGGGGGGACACTGAAGCTTTCTTT. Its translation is CSVRGDTEAFF.

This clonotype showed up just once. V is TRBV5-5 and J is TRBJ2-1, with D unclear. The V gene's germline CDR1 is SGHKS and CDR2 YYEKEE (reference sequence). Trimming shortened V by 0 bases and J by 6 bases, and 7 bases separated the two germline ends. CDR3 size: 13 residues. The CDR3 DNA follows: TGTGCCAGCAGCTTGGACAGAACCAATGAGCAGTTCTTC. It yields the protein CASSLDRTNEQFF.